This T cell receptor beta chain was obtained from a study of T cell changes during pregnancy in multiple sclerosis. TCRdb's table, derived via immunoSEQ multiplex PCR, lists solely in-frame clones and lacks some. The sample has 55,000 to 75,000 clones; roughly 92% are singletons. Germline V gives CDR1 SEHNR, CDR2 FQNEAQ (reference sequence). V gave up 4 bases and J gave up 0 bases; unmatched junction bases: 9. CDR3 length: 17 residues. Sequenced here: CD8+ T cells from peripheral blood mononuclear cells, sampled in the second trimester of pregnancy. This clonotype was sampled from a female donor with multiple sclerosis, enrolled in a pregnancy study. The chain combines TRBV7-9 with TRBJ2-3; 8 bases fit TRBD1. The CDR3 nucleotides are TGTGCCAGCAGCTCCCTCAGGACAGGGACTAGCACAGATACGCAGTATTTT. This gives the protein CASSSLRTGTSTDTQYF. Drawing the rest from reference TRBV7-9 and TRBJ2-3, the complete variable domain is DTGVSQNPRHKITKRGQNVTFRCDPISEHNRLYWYRQTLGQGPEFLTYFQNEAQLEKSRLLSDRFSAERPKGSFSTLEIQRTEQGDSAMYLCASSSLRTGTSTDTQYFGPGTRLTVL.